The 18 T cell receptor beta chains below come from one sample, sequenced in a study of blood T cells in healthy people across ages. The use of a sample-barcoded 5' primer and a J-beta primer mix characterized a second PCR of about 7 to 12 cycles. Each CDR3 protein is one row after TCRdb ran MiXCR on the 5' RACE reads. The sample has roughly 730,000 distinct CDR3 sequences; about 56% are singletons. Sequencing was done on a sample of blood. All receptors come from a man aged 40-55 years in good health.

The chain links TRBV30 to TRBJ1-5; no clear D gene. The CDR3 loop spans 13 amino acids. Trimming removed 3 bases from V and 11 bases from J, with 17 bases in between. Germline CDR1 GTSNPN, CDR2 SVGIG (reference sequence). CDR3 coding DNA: TGTGCCTGGAGCCCAACAACCGGCGTGGCCCAGCATTTT. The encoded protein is CAWSPTTGVAQHF. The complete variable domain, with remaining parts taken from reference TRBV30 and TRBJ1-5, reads SQTIHQWPATLVQPVGSPLSLECTVEGTSNPNLYWYRQAAGRGLQLLFYSVGIGQISSEVPQNLSASRPQDRQFILSSKKLLLSDSGFYLCAWSPTTGVAQHFGDGTRLSIL.

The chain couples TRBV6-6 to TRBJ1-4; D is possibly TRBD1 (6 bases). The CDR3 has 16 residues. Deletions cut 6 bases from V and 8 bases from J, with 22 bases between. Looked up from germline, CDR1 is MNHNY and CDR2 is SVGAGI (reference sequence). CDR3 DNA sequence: TGTGCCAGCAGCCCCACAGGGTTTGGGGGTGTGGAAAAACTGTTTTTT. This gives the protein CASSPTGFGGVEKLFF.

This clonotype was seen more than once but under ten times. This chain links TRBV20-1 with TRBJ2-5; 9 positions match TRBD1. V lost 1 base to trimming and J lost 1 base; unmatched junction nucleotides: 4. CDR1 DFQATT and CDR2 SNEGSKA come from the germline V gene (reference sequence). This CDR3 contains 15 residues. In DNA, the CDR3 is TGCAGTGCTAGAGCTGGGACAGGGATCCAAGAGACCCAGTACTTC. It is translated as CSARAGTGIQETQYF.

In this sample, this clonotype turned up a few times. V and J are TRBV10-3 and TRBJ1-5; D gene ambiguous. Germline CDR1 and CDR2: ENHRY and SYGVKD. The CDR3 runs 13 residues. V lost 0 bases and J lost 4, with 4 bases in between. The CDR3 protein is CAISESENQPQHF. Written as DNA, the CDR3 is TGTGCCATCAGTGAGTCCGAAAATCAGCCCCAGCATTTT.

Here the CDR3 DNA reads TGTGCCAGCAGCTTACCGAGCACAGGTCTCTATGGCTACACCTTC. Encoded protein: CASSLPSTGLYGYTF. V and J are TRBV7-2 and TRBJ1-2; D is perhaps TRBD1 (5 bases). Germline loops: CDR1 SGHTA, CDR2 FQGNSA. The V end was cut by 2 bases, the J end by 4 bases, with 14 bases between. This CDR3 is 15 amino acids long.

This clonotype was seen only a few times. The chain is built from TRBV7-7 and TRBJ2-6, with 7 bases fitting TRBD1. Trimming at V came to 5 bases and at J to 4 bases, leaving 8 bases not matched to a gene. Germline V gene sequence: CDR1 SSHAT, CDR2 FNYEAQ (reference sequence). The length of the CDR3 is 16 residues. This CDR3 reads CASSPETGVGANVLTF. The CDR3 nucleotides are TGTGCCAGCAGCCCAGAAACAGGGGTCGGGGCCAACGTCCTGACTTTC.

The CDR3 region has the DNA TGTGCCAGCAGTCTTCCTAGCGGGATGTCCTACAATGAGCAGTTCTTC. This translates into CASSLPSGMSYNEQFF. This rearrangement joins TRBV11-2 to TRBJ2-1; 9 bases are shared with TRBD2. There are 16 residues in the CDR3. Looked up from germline, CDR1 is SGHAT and CDR2 is FQNNGV. J gave up 1 base and V 6 bases, and 7 bases lay outside the gene matches.

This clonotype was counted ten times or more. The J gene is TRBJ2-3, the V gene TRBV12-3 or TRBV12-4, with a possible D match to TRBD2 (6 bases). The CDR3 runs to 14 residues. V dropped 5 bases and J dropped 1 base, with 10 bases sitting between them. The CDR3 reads CASSPSGGTDTQYF. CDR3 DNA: TGTGCCAGCAGTCCTTCGGGGGGCACAGATACGCAGTATTTT.

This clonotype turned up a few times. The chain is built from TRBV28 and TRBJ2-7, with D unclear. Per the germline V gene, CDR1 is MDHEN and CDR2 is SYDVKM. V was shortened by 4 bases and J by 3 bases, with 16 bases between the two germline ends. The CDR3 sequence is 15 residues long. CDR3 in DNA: TGTGCCAGCAGTTCACCCAGGCTGGGAAACTACGAGCAGTACTTC. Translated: CASSSPRLGNYEQYF.

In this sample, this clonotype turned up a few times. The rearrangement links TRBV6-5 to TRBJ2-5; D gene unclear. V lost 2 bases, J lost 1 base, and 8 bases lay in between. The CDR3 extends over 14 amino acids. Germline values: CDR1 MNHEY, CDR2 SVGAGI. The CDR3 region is CASSYVSSQETQYF. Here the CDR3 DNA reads TGTGCCAGCAGTTACGTGTCCTCCCAAGAGACCCAGTACTTC.

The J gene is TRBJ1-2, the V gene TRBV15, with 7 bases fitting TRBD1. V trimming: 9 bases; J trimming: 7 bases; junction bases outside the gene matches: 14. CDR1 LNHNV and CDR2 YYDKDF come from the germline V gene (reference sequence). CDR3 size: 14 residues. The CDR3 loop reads CATAARGQLVGYTF. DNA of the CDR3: TGTGCCACAGCTGCTAGGGGACAGTTAGTTGGCTACACCTTC.

CDR3 bases: TGTGCCTGGAACATACCGAACACTGAAGCTTTCTTT. Translated, it gives CAWNIPNTEAFF. The rearrangement uses TRBV30 and TRBJ1-1; D unresolved. V dropped 4 bases and J dropped 1 base, with 7 bases sitting between them. Germline values: CDR1 GTSNPN, CDR2 SVGIG (reference sequence). The CDR3 sequence is 12 residues long.

Written as DNA, the CDR3 is TGTGCCAGCAGATTTGGGGACAGGGGGCGAGGAGGGACCCAGTACTTC. Protein sequence: CASRFGDRGRGGTQYF. The rearrangement links TRBV6-5 to TRBJ2-7; TRBD1 agrees at 12 bases. Near its end, the DNA agrees better with TRBJ2-5, so the J call may be wrong. The CDR3 covers 16 residues. Per the germline V gene, CDR1 is MNHEY and CDR2 is SVGAGI.

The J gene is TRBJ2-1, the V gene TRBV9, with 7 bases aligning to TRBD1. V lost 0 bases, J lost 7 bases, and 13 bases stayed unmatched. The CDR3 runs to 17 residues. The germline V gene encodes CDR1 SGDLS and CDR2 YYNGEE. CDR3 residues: CASSVGQGTVSRNEQFF. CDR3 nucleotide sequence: TGTGCCAGCAGCGTAGGTCAAGGGACAGTAAGTAGGAATGAGCAGTTCTTC.

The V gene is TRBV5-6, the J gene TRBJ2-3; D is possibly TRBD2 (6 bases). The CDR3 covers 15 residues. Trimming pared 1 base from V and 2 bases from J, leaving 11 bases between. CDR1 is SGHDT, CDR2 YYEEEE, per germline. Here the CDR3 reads CASSLFGGPTDTQYF. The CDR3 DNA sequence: TGTGCCAGCAGCTTGTTCGGGGGACCCACAGATACGCAGTATTTT. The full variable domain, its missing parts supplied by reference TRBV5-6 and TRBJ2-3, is DAGVTQSPTHLIKTRGQQVTLRCSPKSGHDTVSWYQQALGQGPQFIFQYYEEEERQRGNFPDRFSGHQFPNYSSELNVNALLLGDSALYLCASSLFGGPTDTQYFGPGTRLTVL.

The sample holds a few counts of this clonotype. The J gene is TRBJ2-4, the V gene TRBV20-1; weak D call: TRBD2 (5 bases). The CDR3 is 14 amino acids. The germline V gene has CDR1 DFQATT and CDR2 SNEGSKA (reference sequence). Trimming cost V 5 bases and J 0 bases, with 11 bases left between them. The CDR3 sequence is CSAGLRLAKNIQYF. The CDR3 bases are TGCAGTGCTGGACTCCGGCTAGCCAAAAACATTCAGTACTTC.

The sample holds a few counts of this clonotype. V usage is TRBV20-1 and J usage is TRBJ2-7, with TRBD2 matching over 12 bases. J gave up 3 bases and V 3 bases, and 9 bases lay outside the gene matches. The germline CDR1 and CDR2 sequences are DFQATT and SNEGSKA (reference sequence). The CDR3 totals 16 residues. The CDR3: CSASRLAGVLNYEQYF. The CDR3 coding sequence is TGCAGTGCTAGCCGACTAGCGGGAGTCCTAAACTACGAGCAGTACTTC.

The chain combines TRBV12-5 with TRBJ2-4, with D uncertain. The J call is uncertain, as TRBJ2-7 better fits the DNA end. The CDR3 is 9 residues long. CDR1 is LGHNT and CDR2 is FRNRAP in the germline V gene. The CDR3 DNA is TGTGCTAGTACGACCGAGCAGTACTTC. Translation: CASTTEQYF.